A single sample gave rise to the 6 T cell receptor beta chains below, sequenced in a study of shared clonotypes between healthy human individuals. The assay was immunoSEQ multiplex PCR, and TCRdb's table has in-frame clones only and misses some. Counted here are about 2.2 million clones, around 93% occurring once; the ten biggest clones make up more than 1.5%. Cells designated naive CD8 were CD45RO-negative and were positively selected for CCR7, with terminally differentiated effector memory CD45RA+ cells excluded. The sequenced sample consisted of naive CD8+ T cells from PBMCs. The receptors derive from a man younger than 35 in good health. Some clones in this sample may be carry-over from other donors' samples.

The chain combines TRBV28 with TRBJ2-1; D is possibly TRBD1 (5 bases). V was trimmed by 7 bases and J by 0 bases, leaving 13 bases between them. CDR1 and CDR2 (germline): MDHEN, SYDVKM. The CDR3 covers 15 residues. CDR3 DNA sequence: TGTGCCAGCACCCTAGGGGCCAACTCCTACAATGAGCAGTTCTTC. Its protein is CASTLGANSYNEQFF.

The J gene is TRBJ2-3, the V gene TRBV7-9; 7 bases align to TRBD1. CDR1 is SEHNR, CDR2 FQNEAQ, per germline (reference sequence). This CDR3 has 14 residues. Trimming took 3 bases from V and 4 from J; bases not matched to a gene: 4. The CDR3 nucleotides are TGTGCCAGCAGCTTGAAGGGGGCCCCAGATACGCAGTATTTT. Translation gives CASSLKGAPDTQYF.

The chain couples TRBV4-1 to TRBJ2-3; 12 positions match TRBD2. The V gene end was trimmed by 2 bases and the J gene end by 12 bases; junction bases not matched to a gene: 15. The CDR3 contains 17 residues. The V gene's germline CDR1 is MGHRA and CDR2 YSYEKL. CDR3 sequence (DNA): TGCGCCAGCAGCCAAACAGTGAGACTAGCGGGAGTACCCCCCCAGTATTTT. Protein product: CASSQTVRLAGVPPQYF.

Here the CDR3 DNA reads TGTGCCTCCAGGGATTACACCCCCTATGGCTACACCTTC. Translated, it gives CASRDYTPYGYTF. This rearrangement joins TRBV30 to TRBJ1-2; a possible D gene is TRBD1 (5 bases). Deletions cut 7 bases from V and 4 bases from J, with 16 bases between. Germline V gives CDR1 GTSNPN, CDR2 SVGIG (reference sequence). The CDR3 runs 13 residues.

The gene calls are TRBV9 and TRBJ2-6, with D possibly TRBD1 on 6 matching bases. Germline V gives CDR1 SGDLS, CDR2 YYNGEE. CDR3 size: 15 residues. The ends were cut back, 3 bases at V and 1 base at J, with 8 bases in the middle. CDR3 sequence (DNA): TGTGCCAGCAGCGCTACAGGGTCTGGGGCCAACGTCCTGACTTTC. This sequence encodes CASSATGSGANVLTF.

Ten or more counts support this clone. The V and J genes are TRBV9 and TRBJ1-1; D perhaps matches TRBD1 (6 bases). Deletions cut 4 bases from V and 0 bases from J, with 19 bases between. CDR3 length equals 17 residues. Germline-derived CDR1 and CDR2 are SGDLS and YYNGEE. CDR3 sequence (DNA): TGTGCCAGCAGCCTAGGACAGAGAATATCCCTGAACACTGAAGCTTTCTTT. Its protein product is CASSLGQRISLNTEAFF. The variable domain in full, completed from reference TRBV9 and TRBJ1-1, reads DSGVTQTPKHLITATGQRVTLRCSPRSGDLSVYWYQQSLDQGLQFLIQYYNGEERAKGNILERFSAQQFPDLHSELNLSSLELGDSALYFCASSLGQRISLNTEAFFGQGTRLTVV.